These T cell receptor beta chains were read from a single sample in a study of T cell changes during pregnancy in multiple sclerosis. Profiled with immunoSEQ multiplex PCR; TCRdb holds only in-frame clones, not every one. The table lists about 60,000 clones, approximately 91% of them singletons. The sample in question was CD4+ T cells from peripheral blood mononuclear cells, obtained in the first trimester of pregnancy. Receptor source: a female donor with multiple sclerosis, enrolled in a pregnancy study. Both conserved end residues are part of each CDR3.

j_call,v_call,cdr3_aa
TRBJ2-1,TRBV6-4,CASSDTLAGGTEQFF
TRBJ2-2,TRBV7-2,CASSTGLANTGELFF
TRBJ2-7,TRBV18,CASSPGTLDYEQYF
TRBJ1-6,TRBV9,CASSVGLGRTPSPLHF
TRBJ1-5,TRBV30,CAWRGTVNQPQHF
TRBJ1-5,TRBV19,CASSFGQGGNFFNQPQHF
TRBJ1-1,TRBV15,CATSGGPLSAFF
TRBJ1-4,TRBV6-5,CASSRTTGGGQKLFF
TRBJ2-1,TRBV5-1,CASSSGGGNVVEQFF
TRBJ1-5,TRBV7-9,CASSSGTGVNVGNQPQHF
TRBJ2-3,TRBV4-2,CASSPTLAGGPTDTQYF
TRBJ1-2,TRBV4-3,CASSAEERGNYGYTF
TRBJ1-2,TRBV7-9,CASSPPNYGYTF
TRBJ2-7,TRBV5-3,CARSPGQGRTIYEQYF
TRBJ2-5,TRBV6-5,CASSSQAGGPQTQYF
TRBJ1-1,TRBV19,CASSIDSGSEAFF
TRBJ2-7,TRBV4-1,CASSQDGEIYEQYF
TRBJ1-5,TRBV6-4,CASSAEQGGNQPQHF
TRBJ1-1,TRBV6-6,CASSYPKSRLVGAFF
TRBJ1-1,TRBV7-2,CASSIAAAQTGEAFF
TRBJ1-5,TRBV30,CAWRGGSNQPQHF
TRBJ1-1,TRBV7-2,CASSPRTAMNTEAFF
TRBJ2-5,TRBV7-7,CASSGTVQETQYF
TRBJ1-3,TRBV9,CASSVADLSSGNTIYF
TRBJ2-6,TRBV5-6,CASSFELLGASGANVLTF
TRBJ1-1,TRBV6-5,CASRASRAANTEAFF
TRBJ2-3,TRBV4-2,CASSRSQRTDTQYF
TRBJ1-2,TRBV7-8,CASSSRDRGKEGYTF
TRBJ1-6,TRBV5-4,CASSLQGAPLHF
TRBJ2-3,TRBV9,CASSVGGALSTDTQYF
TRBJ2-3,TRBV7-7,CASSRAGGGTDTQYF
TRBJ1-5,TRBV9,CASSVDPYNQPQHF
TRBJ1-1,TRBV10-3,CAISESGTGHPFEAFF
TRBJ2-5,TRBV14,CASAVQETQYF
TRBJ1-4,TRBV9,CASSVGGTGVLNEKLFF
TRBJ1-5,TRBV19,CASSIRQGAGNQPQHF
TRBJ1-2,TRBV7-9,CASSQLTGGAGYGYTF
TRBJ1-2,TRBV7-2,CASSPGGAFNYGYTF
TRBJ1-1,TRBV6-6,CASSNRRETEAFF
TRBJ2-5,TRBV2,CASSNRASPQETQYF
TRBJ1-6,TRBV6-5,CASSSTVNSPLHF